What follows are 24 T cell receptor beta chains derived from one specimen sequenced in a study of cytomegalovirus exposure and HLA in healthy donors (dated by TCRdb to the late 2010s). The library was made by the immunoSEQ multiplex PCR assay. For the multiplex PCR, a mixture combining 60 forward primers for TCR Vbeta segments and 13 reverse primers for TCR Jbeta segments was used. TCRdb limited this immuneACCESS table to in-frame rearrangements with V and J called. A share of clones is missing; checked studies link under half to unresolved V genes, and the rest is unexplained. The table kept for this sample lists 38,000 or so clones. 6% to 6.5% of the sample rests with the top ten. Sequencing was done on a sample of PBMCs. All receptors come from a man aged 25 to 40 in good health and CMV-seronegative.

This sequence joins TRBV19 and TRBJ2-3, with a possible D match to TRBD2 (5 bases). In germline, CDR1 is LNHDA, CDR2 SQIVND (reference sequence). Trimming stripped 3 bases from V and 0 bases from J, with 10 bases between. This CDR3 contains 15 residues. CDR3 protein: CASSIGKKSTDTQYF. The CDR3 DNA sequence: TGTGCCAGTAGTATCGGGAAGAAGAGCACAGATACGCAGTATTTT.

This CDR3 is CASSFATGDLRSEAFF. The CDR3 DNA follows: TGCGCCAGCAGCTTTGCGACAGGGGACCTCAGGTCTGAAGCTTTCTTT. The chain links TRBV5-1 to TRBJ1-1; 8 nucleotides agree with TRBD1. Germline assignment: CDR1 SGHRS and CDR2 YFSETQ. This CDR3 spans 16 amino acids. V lost 2 bases and J lost 6; bases outside the gene matches: 12.

The V call is TRBV19, the J call TRBJ2-1; 8 bases align to TRBD2. Trimming removed 5 bases from V and 0 bases from J; junction bases left unmatched: 6. Germline values: CDR1 LNHDA, CDR2 SQIVND (reference sequence). This CDR3 is built from 16 residues. CDR3 in DNA: TGTGCCAGTAGTGCGAAGCGGGGGAGCTCCTACAATGAGCAGTTCTTC. Translation: CASSAKRGSSYNEQFF.

This chain uses TRBV7-9 with TRBJ1-4; 8 bases match TRBD1. The CDR3 runs 17 residues. CDR1 and CDR2 (germline): SEHNR, FQNEAQ (reference sequence). V was clipped by 3 bases and J by 5 bases; unmatched bases: 11. This chain's CDR3 is CASSFDRGLGPNEKLFF. As DNA, the CDR3 is TGTGCCAGCAGCTTTGACAGGGGTTTGGGCCCGAATGAAAAACTGTTTTTT.

This chain joins TRBV6-5 and TRBJ2-3, with TRBD2 matching over 10 bases. The CDR3 extends over 15 amino acids. Germline V gives CDR1 MNHEY, CDR2 SVGAGI. With V trimmed by 5 bases and J by 2 bases, 4 bases remained unmatched. CDR3 bases: TGTGCCAGCAGTCAGCGGGAGGGCCACACAGATACGCAGTATTTT. Protein: CASSQREGHTDTQYF.

The chain employs TRBV12-5 and TRBJ2-2; perhaps TRBD2 as D (6 bases). This CDR3 is 16 amino acids long. Trimming removed 5 bases from V and 7 bases from J, with 20 bases in between. CDR1 is LGHNT, CDR2 FRNRAP, per germline. The CDR3 bases are TGTGCTAGTGGTGCGGGTAGCGGAATCTCTGGCGGGGAGCTGTTTTTT. Its translation is CASGAGSGISGGELFF. The full variable domain, completed using reference TRBV12-5 and TRBJ2-2, is DARVTQTPRHKVTEMGQEVTMRCQPILGHNTVFWYRQTMMQGLELLAYFRNRAPLDDSGMPKDRFSAEMPDATLATLKIQPSEPRDSAVYFCASGAGSGISGGELFFGEGSRLTVL.

V gene TRBV21-1 combines with J gene TRBJ2-4; no check of the table's D call, TRBD2, against the DNA was made. TRBV21-1 constitutes a pseudogene. CDR3 length: 20 amino acids. The CDR3 nucleotides are TGTGCCAGCAGCTCCCCCTGGCCTAGCGGGAGGAGGATGGCCAAAAACATTCAGTACTTC. Protein sequence: CASSSPWPSGRRMAKNIQYF.

V usage is TRBV27 and J usage is TRBJ1-1; D unresolved. Trimming stripped 6 bases from V and 4 bases from J, with 12 bases between. The CDR3 runs to 13 residues. CDR1 MNHEY and CDR2 SMNVEV come from the germline V gene (reference sequence). The CDR3 loop is CASSFPGSTEAFF. For the CDR3, the DNA is TGTGCCAGCAGCTTCCCGGGATCCACTGAAGCTTTCTTT.

The V and J genes are TRBV6-4 and TRBJ2-2; TRBD1 matches 10 bases. Germline CDR1 is MRHNA and CDR2 is SNTAGT. Trimming removed 2 bases from V and 3 bases from J; junction bases left unmatched: 0. This CDR3 is 15 amino acids long. CDR3 loop: CASSDGTGDTGELFF. The CDR3 nucleotides are TGTGCCAGCAGTGACGGGACAGGGGACACCGGGGAGCTGTTTTTT.

This chain uses TRBV13 with TRBJ1-6; D ambiguous. The CDR3 loop spans 15 amino acids. Trimming pared 3 bases from V and 9 bases from J, leaving 15 bases between. The germline V gene encodes CDR1 PRHDT and CDR2 FYEKMQ (reference sequence). Here the CDR3 reads CASSLRRAGGSPLHF. In DNA, the CDR3 is TGTGCCAGCAGCTTGCGGCGGGCAGGTGGTTCACCCCTCCACTTT. The whole variable domain, remainder taken from reference TRBV13 and TRBJ1-6, is AAGVIQSPRHLIKEKRETATLKCYPIPRHDTVYWYQQGPGQDPQFLISFYEKMQSDKGSIPDRFSAQQFSDYHSELNMSSLELGDSALYFCASSLRRAGGSPLHFGNGTRLTVT.

The chain carries TRBV12-5 and TRBJ2-7; 7 bases map to TRBD2. The germline V gene has CDR1 LGHNT and CDR2 FRNRAP. This CDR3 has 17 residues. The V segment lost 5 bases and the J segment 1 base; nucleotides outside the gene matches: 14. The CDR3: CASGQKGGGRRSYEQYF. In DNA form, the CDR3 reads TGTGCTAGTGGTCAGAAGGGCGGCGGGAGAAGGTCCTACGAGCAGTACTTC.

V gene TRBV19 combines with J gene TRBJ2-1; D is unresolved. The CDR3 runs 14 residues. Trimming took off 4 bases at V and 6 bases at J, with 13 bases between the two ends. Germline V CDR1 and CDR2: LNHDA, SQIVND (reference sequence). In DNA form, the CDR3 reads TGTGCCAGTAGTAAGAGCCATCAATCCAATGAGCAGTTCTTC. Amino acids: CASSKSHQSNEQFF.

This chain joins TRBV13 and TRBJ1-5, with D uncertain. The V and J ends lost 2 bases and 6 bases respectively, with 8 bases between them. This CDR3 region has 13 residues. The germline gives CDR1 PRHDT, CDR2 FYEKMQ (reference sequence). The CDR3 nucleotides are TGTGCCAGCAGCTTACGGGGAGCTCAGCCCCAGCATTTT. This codes for CASSLRGAQPQHF.

The rearrangement uses TRBV4-2 and TRBJ1-2, with TRBD1 as a possible D gene (5 bases). The CDR3 extends over 17 amino acids. The V gene lost 0 bases and the J gene lost 5 bases, with 19 bases spanning the gap. Germline loops: CDR1 LGHNA, CDR2 YNFKEQ. The CDR3 loop reads CASSQERSQGGKYGYTF. The CDR3 coding sequence is TGTGCCAGCAGCCAAGAGCGGTCTCAGGGAGGGAAGTATGGCTACACCTTC.

This rearrangement joins TRBV9 to TRBJ2-5, with TRBD2 matching 10 bases. With V trimmed by 4 bases and J by 5 bases, 5 bases remained unmatched. The CDR3 contains 14 residues. CDR1 and CDR2 from the germline V gene are SGDLS and YYNGEE. The CDR3 DNA follows: TGTGCCAGCAGCAGCGGGGGGGGCGCGGAGACCCAGTACTTC. Its protein is CASSSGGGAETQYF.

The chain uses TRBV5-6 and TRBJ2-7; 9 positions agree with TRBD1. The CDR3 spans 16 residues. The junction had 13 bases not matched to a gene; V was cut back by 4 bases and J by 5 bases. Germline CDR1 is SGHDT and CDR2 is YYEEEE. The CDR3 region is CASSLYWTGVIHEQYF. The CDR3 DNA follows: TGTGCCAGCAGCCTCTACTGGACAGGGGTTATCCACGAGCAGTACTTC. Full variable domain (rest looked up from reference TRBV5-6 and TRBJ2-7): DAGVTQSPTHLIKTRGQQVTLRCSPKSGHDTVSWYQQALGQGPQFIFQYYEEEERQRGNFPDRFSGHQFPNYSSELNVNALLLGDSALYLCASSLYWTGVIHEQYFGPGTRLTVT.

This sequence joins TRBV7-2 and TRBJ1-5; D gene ambiguous. With 0 bases removed from V and 3 bases from J, the gap between germline ends came to 6 bases. CDR1 is SGHTA, CDR2 FQGNSA, per germline. This CDR3 contains 14 residues. In DNA form, the CDR3 reads TGTGCCAGCAGCTTAGCGGGCCCCAATCAGCCCCAGCATTTT. Protein product: CASSLAGPNQPQHF. Based on the CDR3 plus reference TRBV7-2 and TRBJ1-5, the full variable domain is GAGVSQSPSNKVTEKGKDVELRCDPISGHTALYWYRQSLGQGLEFLIYFQGNSAPDKSGLPSDRFSAERTGGSVSTLTIQRTQQEDSAVYLCASSLAGPNQPQHFGDGTRLSIL.

The genes are TRBV7-9 and TRBJ1-1; D perhaps matches TRBD1 (6 bases). Looked up from germline, CDR1 is SEHNR and CDR2 is FQNEAQ (reference sequence). CDR3 length equals 16 residues. Trimming cost V 0 bases and J 1 base, with 12 bases left between them. The CDR3 region has the DNA TGTGCCAGCAGCTTAGCCCCACTGACAGGGAACACTGAAGCTTTCTTT. The encoded protein is CASSLAPLTGNTEAFF.

CDR3: CASSGGQGNYGYTF. The CDR3 nucleotides are TGTGCCAGCAGCGGGGGACAGGGGAACTATGGCTACACCTTC. J is TRBJ1-2 and V is TRBV9; 10 positions match TRBD1. Germline V lookup: CDR1 SGDLS, CDR2 YYNGEE. J lost 2 bases, V lost 3 bases, and 1 base had no gene match. This CDR3 contains 14 residues.

The chain links TRBV4-1 to TRBJ1-2, with 8 nucleotides matching TRBD1. Germline values: CDR1 MGHRA, CDR2 YSYEKL. With V trimmed by 0 bases and J by 8 bases, 17 bases remained unmatched. The CDR3 has 18 amino acids. The CDR3 bases are TGCGCCAGCAGCCAAGATAGGGCCCTGCAGGGGGCGTCCGGGGGCTACACCTTC. Its translation: CASSQDRALQGASGGYTF.

The gene calls are TRBV5-1 and TRBJ2-5; 7 bases are a match to TRBD1. The end of the DNA is better explained by TRBJ2-7, so the J call may be wrong. The CDR3 length is 17 residues. Germline loops: CDR1 SGHRS, CDR2 YFSETQ. The CDR3 nucleotides read TGCGCCAGCAGTTTGAGCCGGGACAGAAACATAAACTACGAGCAGTACTTC. Its protein product is CASSLSRDRNINYEQYF.

This chain uses TRBV5-1 with TRBJ2-7; 10 nucleotides align to TRBD2. Per the germline V gene, CDR1 is SGHRS and CDR2 is YFSETQ. V shed 7 bases, J shed 3 bases, and the junction held 7 bases outside the gene matches. The CDR3 is 14 residues long. CDR3 nucleotides: TGCGCCAGCGGCGAACTAGCGGGGAACTACGAGCAGTACTTC. Translating gives CASGELAGNYEQYF.

Comments on this clone: The sample carries other DNA sequences with the same CDR3. The chain carries TRBV7-9 and TRBJ2-7; the D is unclear. The germline V and J ends were trimmed by 5 bases and 6 bases, with 11 bases remaining between them. This CDR3 comprises 12 residues. Germline values: CDR1 SEHNR, CDR2 FQNEAQ (reference sequence). The CDR3 sequence: CASSPTGLEQYF. Written as DNA, the CDR3 is TGTGCCAGCAGCCCGACGGGTCTCGAGCAGTACTTC.

The chain has TRBV5-4 and TRBJ2-7; 10 bases match TRBD2. Germline loops: CDR1 SGHNT, CDR2 YYREEE (reference sequence). Unmatched junction bases numbered 12, after V lost 1 base and J lost 5 bases. The CDR3 runs to 17 residues. The DNA of the CDR3 is TGTGCCAGCAGCTTGAGGCCTATAGCGGGAGGAGGGAACGAGCAGTACTTC. It specifies CASSLRPIAGGGNEQYF.